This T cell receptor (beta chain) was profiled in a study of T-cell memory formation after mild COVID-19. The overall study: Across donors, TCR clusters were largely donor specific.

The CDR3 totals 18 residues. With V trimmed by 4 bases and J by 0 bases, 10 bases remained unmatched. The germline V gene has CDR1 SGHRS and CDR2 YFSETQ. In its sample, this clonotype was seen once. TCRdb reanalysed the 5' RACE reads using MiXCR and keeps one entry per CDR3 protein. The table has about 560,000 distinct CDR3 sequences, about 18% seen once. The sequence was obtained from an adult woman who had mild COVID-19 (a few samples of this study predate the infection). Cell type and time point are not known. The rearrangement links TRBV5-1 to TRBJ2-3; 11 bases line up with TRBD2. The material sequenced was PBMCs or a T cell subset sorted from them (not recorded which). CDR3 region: CASSPWPGLAASTDTQYF. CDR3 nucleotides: TGCGCCAGCAGCCCGTGGCCGGGACTAGCGGCTAGCACAGATACGCAGTATTTT.